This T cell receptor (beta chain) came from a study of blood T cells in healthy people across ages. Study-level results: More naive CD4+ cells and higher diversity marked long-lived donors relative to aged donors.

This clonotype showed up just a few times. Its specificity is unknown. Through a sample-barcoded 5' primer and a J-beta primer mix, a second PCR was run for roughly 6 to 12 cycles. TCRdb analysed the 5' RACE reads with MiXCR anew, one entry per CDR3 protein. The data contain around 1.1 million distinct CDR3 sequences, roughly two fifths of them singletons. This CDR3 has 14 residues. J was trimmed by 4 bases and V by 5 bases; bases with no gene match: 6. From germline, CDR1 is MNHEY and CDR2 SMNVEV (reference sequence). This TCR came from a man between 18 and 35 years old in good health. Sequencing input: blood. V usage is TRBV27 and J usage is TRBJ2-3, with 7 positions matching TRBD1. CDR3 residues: CASSPHQGADTQYF. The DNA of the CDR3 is TGTGCCAGCAGTCCGCATCAGGGGGCAGATACGCAGTATTTT.